This T cell receptor (beta chain) comes out of a study of neurological immune-mediated disorders. Over 200 million TCR-beta sequences (from 15-18 subjects) were yielded by each sequencing run. TCRdb re-called the 5' RACE reads through MiXCR, storing one row per CDR3 protein. The sample holds about 120,000 distinct CDR3 sequences; roughly 3.4% are singletons and the top ten take around 1.2%. The CDR3 has 16 residues. From germline, CDR1 is MNHEY and CDR2 SVGEGT. Trimming cost V 6 bases and J 1 base; bases outside gene matches: 9. Unsorted libraries were prepared from 2 million PBMCs that had been stored at -80 C. On this clonotype: The antigen is not known.

Overall study results and limits: CDR3 amino acid sequences of expanded clones were not shared across subjects, a result suggesting private repertoires in all groups. Patients with HTLV-1-associated myelopathy had the highest level of TCR clonal expansion, whereas patients with multiple sclerosis had the lowest level, falling beneath the level found in healthy controls.

This TCR was sampled from a woman aged 30 to 39 with multiple sclerosis. V and J are TRBV6-2 or TRBV6-3 and TRBJ2-3, with 8 bases lining up with TRBD2. The specimen was PBMCs. CDR3 protein: CASRFERERGTDTQYF. The CDR3 bases are TGTGCCAGCAGATTCGAGCGGGAGCGAGGCACAGATACGCAGTATTTT.